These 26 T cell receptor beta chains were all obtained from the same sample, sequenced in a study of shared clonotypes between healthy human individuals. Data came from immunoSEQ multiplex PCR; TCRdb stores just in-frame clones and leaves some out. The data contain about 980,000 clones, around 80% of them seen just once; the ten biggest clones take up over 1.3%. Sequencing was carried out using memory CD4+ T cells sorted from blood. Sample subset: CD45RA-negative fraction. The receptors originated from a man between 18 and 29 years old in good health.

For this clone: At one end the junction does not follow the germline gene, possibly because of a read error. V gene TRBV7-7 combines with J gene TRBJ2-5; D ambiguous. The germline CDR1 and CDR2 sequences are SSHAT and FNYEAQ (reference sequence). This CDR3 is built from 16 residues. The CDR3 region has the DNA TGTGCTAGCAGCTTAAAAGGTTGCTTTGGATGGGAGACCCAGTACTTC. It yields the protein CASSLKGCFGWETQYF.

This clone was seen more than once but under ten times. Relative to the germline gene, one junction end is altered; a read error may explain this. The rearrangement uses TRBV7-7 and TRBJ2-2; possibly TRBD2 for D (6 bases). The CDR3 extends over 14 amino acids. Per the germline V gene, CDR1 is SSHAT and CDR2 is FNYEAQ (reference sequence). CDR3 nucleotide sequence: TGTGCTAGCAGGCGGGACTTCTACACCGGGGAGCTGTTTTTT. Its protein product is CASRRDFYTGELFF.

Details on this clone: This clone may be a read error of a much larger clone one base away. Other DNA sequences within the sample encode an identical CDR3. The CDR3 here is CASSTGYEQYF. The CDR3 DNA is TGTGCCAGCAGTACGGGTTACGAGCAGTACTTC. The V call is TRBV2, the J call TRBJ2-7; no reliable D call. V was cut by 5 bases and J by 4 bases, with 6 bases left in between. The V gene's germline CDR1 is SNHLY and CDR2 FYNNEI. The CDR3 runs 11 residues. Drawing the rest from reference TRBV2 and TRBJ2-7, the complete variable domain is EPEVTQTPSHQVTQMGQEVILRCVPISNHLYFYWYRQILGQKVEFLVSFYNNEISEKSEIFDDQFSVERPDGSNFTLKIRSTKLEDSAMYFCASSTGYEQYFGPGTRLTVT.

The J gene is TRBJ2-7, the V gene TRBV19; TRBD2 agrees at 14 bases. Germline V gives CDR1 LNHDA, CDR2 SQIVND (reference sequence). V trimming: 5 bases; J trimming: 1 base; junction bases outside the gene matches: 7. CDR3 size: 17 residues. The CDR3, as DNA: TGTGCCAGTAGTCCGGGACTAGCGGGAGTTAGGTCCTACGAGCAGTACTTC. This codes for CASSPGLAGVRSYEQYF.

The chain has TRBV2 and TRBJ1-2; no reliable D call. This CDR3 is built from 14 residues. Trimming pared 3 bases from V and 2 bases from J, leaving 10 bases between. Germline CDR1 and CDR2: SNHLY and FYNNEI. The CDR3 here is CASSDLVRNYGYTF. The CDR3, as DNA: TGTGCCAGCAGTGATCTGGTCCGGAACTATGGCTACACCTTC.

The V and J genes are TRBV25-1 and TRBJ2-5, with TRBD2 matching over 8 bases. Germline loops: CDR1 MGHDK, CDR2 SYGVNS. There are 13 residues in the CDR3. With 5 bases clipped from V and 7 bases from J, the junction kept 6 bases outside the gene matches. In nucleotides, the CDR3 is TGTGCCAGCAGTCTCGGGACTAGTGGGACCCAGTACTTC. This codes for CASSLGTSGTQYF. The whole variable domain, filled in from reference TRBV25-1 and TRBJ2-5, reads EADIYQTPRYLVIGTGKKITLECSQTMGHDKMYWYQQDPGMELHLIHYSYGVNSTEKGDLSSESTVSRIRTEHFPLTLESARPSHTSQYLCASSLGTSGTQYFGPGTRLLVL.

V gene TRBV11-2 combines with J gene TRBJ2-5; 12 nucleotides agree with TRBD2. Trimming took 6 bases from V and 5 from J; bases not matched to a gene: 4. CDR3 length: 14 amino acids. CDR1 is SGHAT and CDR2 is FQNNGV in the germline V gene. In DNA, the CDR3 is TGTGCCAGCAGGCGACTAGCGGGGGTTGAGACCCAGTACTTC. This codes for CASRRLAGVETQYF.

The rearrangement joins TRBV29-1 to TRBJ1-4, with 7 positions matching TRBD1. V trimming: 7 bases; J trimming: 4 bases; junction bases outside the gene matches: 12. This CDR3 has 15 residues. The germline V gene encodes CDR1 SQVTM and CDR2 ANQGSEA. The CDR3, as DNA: TGCAGCGCCACCGCCGGGACAGAATATAATGAAAAACTGTTTTTT. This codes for CSATAGTEYNEKLFF.

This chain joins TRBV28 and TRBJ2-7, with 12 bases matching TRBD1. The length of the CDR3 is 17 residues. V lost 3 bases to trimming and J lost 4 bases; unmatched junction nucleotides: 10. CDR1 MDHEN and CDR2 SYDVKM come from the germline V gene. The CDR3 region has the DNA TGTGCCAGCAGTTTGAACCCCGGGACAGGGGGCTCGTACGAGCAGTACTTC. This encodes CASSLNPGTGGSYEQYF. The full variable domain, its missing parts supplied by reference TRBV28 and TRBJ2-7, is DVKVTQSSRYLVKRTGEKVFLECVQDMDHENMFWYRQDPGLGLRLIYFSYDVKMKEKGDIPEGYSVSREKKERFSLILESASTNQTSMYLCASSLNPGTGGSYEQYFGPGTRLTVT.

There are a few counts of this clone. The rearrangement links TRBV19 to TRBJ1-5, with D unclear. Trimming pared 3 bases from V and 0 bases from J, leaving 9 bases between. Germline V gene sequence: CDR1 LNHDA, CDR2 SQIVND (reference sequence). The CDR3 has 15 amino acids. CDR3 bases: TGTGCCAGTAGTATGTCTCGGAATAGCAATCAGCCCCAGCATTTT. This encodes CASSMSRNSNQPQHF.

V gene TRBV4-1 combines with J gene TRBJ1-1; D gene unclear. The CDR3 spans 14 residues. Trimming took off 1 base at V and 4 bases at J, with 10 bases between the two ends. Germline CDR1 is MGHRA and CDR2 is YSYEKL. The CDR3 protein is CASSQGSTTTEAFF. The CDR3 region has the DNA TGCGCCAGCAGCCAAGGAAGTACGACCACTGAAGCTTTCTTT.

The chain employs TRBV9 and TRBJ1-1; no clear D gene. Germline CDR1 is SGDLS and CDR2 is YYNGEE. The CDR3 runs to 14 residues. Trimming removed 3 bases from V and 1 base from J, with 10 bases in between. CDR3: CASSAVGWNTEAFF. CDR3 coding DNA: TGTGCCAGCAGCGCGGTAGGGTGGAACACTGAAGCTTTCTTT.

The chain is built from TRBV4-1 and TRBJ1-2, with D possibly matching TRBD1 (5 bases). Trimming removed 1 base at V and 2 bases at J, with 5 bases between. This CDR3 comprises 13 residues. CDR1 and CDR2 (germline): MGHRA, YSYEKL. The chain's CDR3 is CASSQGGNYGYTF. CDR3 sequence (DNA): TGCGCCAGCAGCCAAGGGGGGAACTATGGCTACACCTTC.

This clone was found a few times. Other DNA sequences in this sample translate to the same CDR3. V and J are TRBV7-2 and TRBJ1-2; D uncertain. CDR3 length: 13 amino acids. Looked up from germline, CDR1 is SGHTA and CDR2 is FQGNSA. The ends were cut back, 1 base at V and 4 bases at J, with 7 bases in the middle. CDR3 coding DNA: TGTGCCAGCAGCTTAGACGGTAGCTATGGCTACACCTTC. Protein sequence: CASSLDGSYGYTF.

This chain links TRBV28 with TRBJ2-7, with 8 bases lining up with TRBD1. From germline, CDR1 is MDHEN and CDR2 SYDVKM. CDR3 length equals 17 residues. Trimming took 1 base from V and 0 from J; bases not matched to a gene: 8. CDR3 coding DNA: TGTGCCAGCAGTTTATTTGGGACAGGCGCTCTCTCCTACGAGCAGTACTTC. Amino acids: CASSLFGTGALSYEQYF.

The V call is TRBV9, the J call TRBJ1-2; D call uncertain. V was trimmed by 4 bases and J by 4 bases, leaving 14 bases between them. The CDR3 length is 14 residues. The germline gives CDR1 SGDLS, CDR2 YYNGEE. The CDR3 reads CASSPDMASYGYTF. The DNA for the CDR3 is TGTGCCAGCAGCCCAGACATGGCCAGCTATGGCTACACCTTC.

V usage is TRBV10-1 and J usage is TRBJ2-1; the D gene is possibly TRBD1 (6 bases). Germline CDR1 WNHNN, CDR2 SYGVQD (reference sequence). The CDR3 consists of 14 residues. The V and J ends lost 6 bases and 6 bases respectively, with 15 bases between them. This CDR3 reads CASSWGQRLNEQFF. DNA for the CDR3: TGCGCCAGCAGCTGGGGGCAGCGGCTCAATGAGCAGTTCTTC.

The CDR3 protein is CASSYSLGQGETQYF. CDR3 sequence (DNA): TGTGCCAGCAGTTATTCTCTGGGCCAGGGAGAGACCCAGTACTTC. The rearrangement joins TRBV6-5 to TRBJ2-5; maybe TRBD1 (5 bases). Trimming took off 3 bases at V and 4 bases at J, with 15 bases between the two ends. Per the germline V gene, CDR1 is MNHEY and CDR2 is SVGAGI. This CDR3 is built from 15 residues.

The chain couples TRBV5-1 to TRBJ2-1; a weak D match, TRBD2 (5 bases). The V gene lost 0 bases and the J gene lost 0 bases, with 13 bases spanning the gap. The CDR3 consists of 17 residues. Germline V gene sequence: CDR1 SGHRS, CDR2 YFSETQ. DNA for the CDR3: TGCGCCAGCAGCTTGGAGGCACTTGGGAGCTCCTACAATGAGCAGTTCTTC. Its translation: CASSLEALGSSYNEQFF.

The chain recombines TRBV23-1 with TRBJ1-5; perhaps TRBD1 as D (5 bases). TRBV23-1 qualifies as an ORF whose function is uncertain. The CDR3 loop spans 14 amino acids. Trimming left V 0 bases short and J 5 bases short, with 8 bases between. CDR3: CASSQSEGDQPQHF. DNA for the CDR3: TGCGCCAGCAGTCAATCAGAAGGGGATCAGCCCCAGCATTTT.

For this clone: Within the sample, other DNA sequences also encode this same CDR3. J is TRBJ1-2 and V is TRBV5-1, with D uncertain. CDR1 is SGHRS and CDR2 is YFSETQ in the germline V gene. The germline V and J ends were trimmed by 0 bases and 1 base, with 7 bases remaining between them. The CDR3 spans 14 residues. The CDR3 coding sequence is TGCGCCAGCAGCTTGGGTGAGGTTAACTATGGCTACACCTTC. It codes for CASSLGEVNYGYTF.

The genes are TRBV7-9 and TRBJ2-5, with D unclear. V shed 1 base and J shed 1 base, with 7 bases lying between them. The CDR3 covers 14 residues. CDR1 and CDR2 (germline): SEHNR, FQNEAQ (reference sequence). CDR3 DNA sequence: TGTGCCAGCAGCTTAGGGTTAGCCCAAGAGACCCAGTACTTC. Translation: CASSLGLAQETQYF.

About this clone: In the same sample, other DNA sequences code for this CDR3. The CDR3 DNA sequence: TGTGCCAGCCGGGACAGGGGATCCTACGAGCAGTACTTC. Its protein is CASRDRGSYEQYF. This chain links TRBV2 with TRBJ2-7, with 10 bases that match TRBD1. Germline CDR1 and CDR2: SNHLY and FYNNEI. The CDR3 runs to 13 residues. V was pared by 8 bases and J by 1 base, with 2 bases of the junction left unmatched.

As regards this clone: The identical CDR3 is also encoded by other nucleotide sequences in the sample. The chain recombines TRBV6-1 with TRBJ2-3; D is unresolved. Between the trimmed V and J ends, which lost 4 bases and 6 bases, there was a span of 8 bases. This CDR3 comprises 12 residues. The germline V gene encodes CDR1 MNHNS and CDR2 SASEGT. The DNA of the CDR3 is TGTGCCAGCAGTGGTGATAGCGATACGCAGTATTTT. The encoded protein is CASSGDSDTQYF.

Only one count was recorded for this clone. CDR3 nucleotide sequence: TGCGCCAGCTCGGCGACAGGGGACCCTGGAAACACCATATATTTT. This gives the protein CASSATGDPGNTIYF. The genes are TRBV5-1 and TRBJ1-3; 8 bases align to TRBD1. V lost 7 bases and J lost 2; bases outside the gene matches: 8. Looked up from germline, CDR1 is SGHRS and CDR2 is YFSETQ. This CDR3 has 15 amino acids.

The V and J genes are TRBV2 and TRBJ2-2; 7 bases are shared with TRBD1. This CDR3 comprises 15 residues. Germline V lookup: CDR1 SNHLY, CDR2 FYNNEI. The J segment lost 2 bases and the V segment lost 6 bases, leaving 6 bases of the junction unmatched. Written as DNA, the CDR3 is TGTGCCAGCAGAGAGAGACAGGGTAACACCGGGGAGCTGTTTTTT. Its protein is CASRERQGNTGELFF.